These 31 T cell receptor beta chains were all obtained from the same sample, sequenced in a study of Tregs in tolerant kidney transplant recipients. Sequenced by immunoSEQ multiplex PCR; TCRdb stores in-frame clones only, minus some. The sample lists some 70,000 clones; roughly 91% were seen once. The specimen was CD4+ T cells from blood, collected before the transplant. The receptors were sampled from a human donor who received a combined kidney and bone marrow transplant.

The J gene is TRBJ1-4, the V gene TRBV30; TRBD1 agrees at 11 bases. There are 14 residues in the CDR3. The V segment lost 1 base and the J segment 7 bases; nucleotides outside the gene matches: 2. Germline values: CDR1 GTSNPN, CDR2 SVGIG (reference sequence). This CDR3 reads CAWSAGTGGEKLFF. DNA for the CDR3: TGTGCCTGGAGTGCCGGGACAGGGGGTGAAAAACTGTTTTTT.

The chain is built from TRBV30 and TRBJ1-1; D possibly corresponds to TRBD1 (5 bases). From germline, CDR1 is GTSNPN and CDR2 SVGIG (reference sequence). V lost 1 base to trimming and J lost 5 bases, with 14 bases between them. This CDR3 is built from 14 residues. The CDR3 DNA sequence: TGTGCCTGGAGTGGGCGGGGCCGACGGACTGAAGCTTTCTTT. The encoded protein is CAWSGRGRRTEAFF. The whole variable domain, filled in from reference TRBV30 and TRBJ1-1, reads SQTIHQWPATLVQPVGSPLSLECTVEGTSNPNLYWYRQAAGRGLQLLFYSVGIGQISSEVPQNLSASRPQDRQFILSSKKLLLSDSGFYLCAWSGRGRRTEAFFGQGTRLTVV.

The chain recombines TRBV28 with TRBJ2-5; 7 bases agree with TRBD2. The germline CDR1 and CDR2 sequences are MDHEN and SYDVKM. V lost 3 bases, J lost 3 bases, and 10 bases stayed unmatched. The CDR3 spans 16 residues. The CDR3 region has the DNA TGTGCCAGCAGTTTGGGTAGCGCCGCGGGGGAAGAGACCCAGTACTTC. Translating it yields CASSLGSAAGEETQYF.

The CDR3 nucleotides read TGCGCCAGCAGCCCCCGGCGAGGGGACAGCTTCGTGGGGAATGAGCAGTTCTTC. As protein: CASSPRRGDSFVGNEQFF. The chain is built from TRBV4-1 and TRBJ2-1, with TRBD1 identical over 7 bases. The CDR3 sequence is 18 residues long. Germline trimming cut 4 bases from V and 7 bases from J; bases unmatched to any gene: 19. CDR1 is MGHRA and CDR2 is YSYEKL in the germline V gene.

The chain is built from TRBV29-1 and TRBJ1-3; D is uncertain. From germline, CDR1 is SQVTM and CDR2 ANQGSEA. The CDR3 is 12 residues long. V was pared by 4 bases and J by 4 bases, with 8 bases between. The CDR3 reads CSVGGGGNTIYF. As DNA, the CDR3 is TGCAGCGTTGGCGGTGGGGGAAACACCATATATTTT.

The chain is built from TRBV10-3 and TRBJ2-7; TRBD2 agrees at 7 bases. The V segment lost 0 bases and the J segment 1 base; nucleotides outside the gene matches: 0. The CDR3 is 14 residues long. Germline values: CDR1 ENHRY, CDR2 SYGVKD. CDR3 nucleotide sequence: TGTGCCATCAGTGAGTCCGGGGGGTCCTACGAGCAGTACTTC. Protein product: CAISESGGSYEQYF.

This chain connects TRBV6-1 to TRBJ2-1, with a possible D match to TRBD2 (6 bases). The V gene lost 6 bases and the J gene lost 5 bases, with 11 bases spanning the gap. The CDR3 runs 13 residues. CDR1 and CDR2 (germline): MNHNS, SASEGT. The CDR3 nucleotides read TGTGCCAGCAGCGGGACTCCGGACAATGAGCAGTTCTTC. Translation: CASSGTPDNEQFF.

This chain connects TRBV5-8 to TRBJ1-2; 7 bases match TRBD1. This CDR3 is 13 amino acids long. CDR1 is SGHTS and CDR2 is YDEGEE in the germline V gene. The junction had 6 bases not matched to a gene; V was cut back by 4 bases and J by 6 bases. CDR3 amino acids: CASSLGQVHGYTF. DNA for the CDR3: TGTGCCAGCAGCCTCGGACAGGTCCATGGCTACACCTTC.

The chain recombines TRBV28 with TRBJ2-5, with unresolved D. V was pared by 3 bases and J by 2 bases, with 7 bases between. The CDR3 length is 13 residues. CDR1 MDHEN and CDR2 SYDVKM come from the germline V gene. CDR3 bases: TGTGCCAGCAGTTTGTACAGACAAGAGACCCAGTACTTC. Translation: CASSLYRQETQYF. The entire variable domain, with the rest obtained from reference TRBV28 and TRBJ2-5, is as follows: DVKVTQSSRYLVKRTGEKVFLECVQDMDHENMFWYRQDPGLGLRLIYFSYDVKMKEKGDIPEGYSVSREKKERFSLILESASTNQTSMYLCASSLYRQETQYFGPGTRLLVL.

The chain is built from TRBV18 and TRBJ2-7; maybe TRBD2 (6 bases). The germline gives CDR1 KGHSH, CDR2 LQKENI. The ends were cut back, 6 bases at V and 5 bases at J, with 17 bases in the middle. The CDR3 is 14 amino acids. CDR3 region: CASSHRGKGNEQYF. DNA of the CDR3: TGTGCCAGCTCCCACCGCGGGAAGGGGAACGAGCAGTACTTC.

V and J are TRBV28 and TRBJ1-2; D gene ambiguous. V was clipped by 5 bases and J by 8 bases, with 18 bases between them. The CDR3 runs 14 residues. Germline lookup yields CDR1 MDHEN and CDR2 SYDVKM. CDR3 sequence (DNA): TGTGCCAGCAGTACCTCCTTGGAGGGATTGGGCTACACCTTC. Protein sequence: CASSTSLEGLGYTF.

The CDR3 here is CAISPTGEGEAFF. Here the CDR3 DNA reads TGTGCCATCAGCCCGACAGGGGAGGGTGAAGCTTTCTTT. The chain employs TRBV10-3 and TRBJ1-1, with TRBD1 identical over 8 bases. The V segment lost 6 bases and the J segment 7 bases; nucleotides outside the gene matches: 7. The CDR3 contains 13 residues. The germline V gene has CDR1 ENHRY and CDR2 SYGVKD.

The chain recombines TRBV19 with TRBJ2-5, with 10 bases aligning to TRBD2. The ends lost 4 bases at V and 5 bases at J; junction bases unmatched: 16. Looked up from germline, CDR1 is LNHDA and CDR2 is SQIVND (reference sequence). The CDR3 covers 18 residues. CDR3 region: CASSTPRLAGARKETQYF. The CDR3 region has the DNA TGTGCCAGTAGTACCCCGAGGCTAGCGGGAGCTCGTAAGGAGACCCAGTACTTC.

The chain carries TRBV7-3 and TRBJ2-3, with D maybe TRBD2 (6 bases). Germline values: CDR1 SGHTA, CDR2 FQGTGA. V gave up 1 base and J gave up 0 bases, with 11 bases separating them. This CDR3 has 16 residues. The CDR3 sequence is CASSLMAGPSTDTQYF. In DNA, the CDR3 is TGTGCCAGCAGCTTAATGGCGGGACCTAGCACAGATACGCAGTATTTT. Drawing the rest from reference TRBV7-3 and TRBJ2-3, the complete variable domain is GAGVSQTPSNKVTEKGKYVELRCDPISGHTALYWYRQSLGQGPEFLIYFQGTGAADDSGLPNDRFFAVRPEGSVSTLKIQRTERGDSAVYLCASSLMAGPSTDTQYFGPGTRLTVL.

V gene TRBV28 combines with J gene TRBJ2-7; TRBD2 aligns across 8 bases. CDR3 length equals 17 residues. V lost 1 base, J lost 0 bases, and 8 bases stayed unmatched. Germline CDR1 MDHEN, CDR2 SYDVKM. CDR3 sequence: CASSLLLSGRRSYEQYF. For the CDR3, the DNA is TGTGCCAGCAGTTTATTGCTCAGCGGGAGACGCTCCTACGAGCAGTACTTC. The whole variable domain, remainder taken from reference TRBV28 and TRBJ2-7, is DVKVTQSSRYLVKRTGEKVFLECVQDMDHENMFWYRQDPGLGLRLIYFSYDVKMKEKGDIPEGYSVSREKKERFSLILESASTNQTSMYLCASSLLLSGRRSYEQYFGPGTRLTVT.

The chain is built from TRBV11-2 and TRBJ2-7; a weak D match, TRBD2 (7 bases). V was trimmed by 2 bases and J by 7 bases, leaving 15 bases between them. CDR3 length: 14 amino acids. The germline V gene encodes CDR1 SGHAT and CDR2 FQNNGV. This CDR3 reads CASSLREGVREQYF. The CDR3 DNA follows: TGTGCCAGCAGCTTAAGGGAGGGGGTAAGGGAGCAGTACTTC. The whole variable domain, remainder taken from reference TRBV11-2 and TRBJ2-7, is EAGVAQSPRYKIIEKRQSVAFWCNPISGHATLYWYQQILGQGPKLLIQFQNNGVVDDSQLPKDRFSAERLKGVDSTLKIQPAKLEDSAVYLCASSLREGVREQYFGPGTRLTVT.

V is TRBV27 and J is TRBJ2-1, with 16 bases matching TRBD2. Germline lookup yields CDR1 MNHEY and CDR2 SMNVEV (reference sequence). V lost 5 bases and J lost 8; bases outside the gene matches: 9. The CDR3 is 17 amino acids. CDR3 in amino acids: CASSPGTSGRADYEQFF. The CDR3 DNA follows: TGTGCCAGCAGTCCCGGGACTAGCGGGAGGGCCGACTATGAGCAGTTCTTC.

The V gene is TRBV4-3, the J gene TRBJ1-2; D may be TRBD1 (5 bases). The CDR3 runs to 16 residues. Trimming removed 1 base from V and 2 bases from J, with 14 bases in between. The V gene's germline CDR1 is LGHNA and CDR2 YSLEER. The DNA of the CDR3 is TGCGCCAGCAGCCAAGTGCGGACAACCATGAACTATGGCTACACCTTC. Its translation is CASSQVRTTMNYGYTF.

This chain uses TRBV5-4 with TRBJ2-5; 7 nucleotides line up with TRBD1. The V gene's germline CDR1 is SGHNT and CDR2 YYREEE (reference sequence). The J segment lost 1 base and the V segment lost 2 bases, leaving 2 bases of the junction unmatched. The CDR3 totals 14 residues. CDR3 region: CASSFRTGQETQYF. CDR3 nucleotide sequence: TGTGCCAGCAGCTTTCGGACAGGCCAAGAGACCCAGTACTTC. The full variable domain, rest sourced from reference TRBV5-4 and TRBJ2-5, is ETGVTQSPTHLIKTRGQQVTLRCSSQSGHNTVSWYQQALGQGPQFIFQYYREEENGRGNFPPRFSGLQFPNYSSELNVNALELDDSALYLCASSFRTGQETQYFGPGTRLLVL.

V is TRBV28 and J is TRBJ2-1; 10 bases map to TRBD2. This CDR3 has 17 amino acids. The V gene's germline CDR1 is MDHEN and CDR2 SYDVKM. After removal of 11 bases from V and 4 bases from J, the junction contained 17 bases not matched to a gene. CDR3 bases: TGTGCCTCTTCCGGGGTTAGGGGACTAGCGTCGTACAATGAGCAGTTCTTC. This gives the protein CASSGVRGLASYNEQFF.

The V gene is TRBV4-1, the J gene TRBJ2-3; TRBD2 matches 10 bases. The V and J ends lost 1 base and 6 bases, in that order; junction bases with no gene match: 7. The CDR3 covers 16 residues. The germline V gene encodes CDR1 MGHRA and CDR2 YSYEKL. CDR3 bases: TGCGCCAGCAGCCAAGGGGCTAGCGGGAGACTTGATACGCAGTATTTT. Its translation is CASSQGASGRLDTQYF.

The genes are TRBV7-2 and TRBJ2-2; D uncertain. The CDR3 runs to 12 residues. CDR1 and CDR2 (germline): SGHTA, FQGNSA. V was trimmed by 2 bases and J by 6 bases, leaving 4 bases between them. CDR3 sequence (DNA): TGTGCCAGCAGCTTACAATCCGGGGAGCTGTTTTTT. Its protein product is CASSLQSGELFF.

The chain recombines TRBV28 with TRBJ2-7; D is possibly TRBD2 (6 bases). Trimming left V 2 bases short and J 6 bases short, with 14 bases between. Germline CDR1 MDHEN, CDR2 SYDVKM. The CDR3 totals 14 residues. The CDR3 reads CASSLAGLVLEQYF. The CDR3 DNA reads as TGTGCCAGCAGTTTAGCGGGGCTAGTCCTCGAGCAGTACTTC.

DNA of the CDR3: TGTGCCAGCTCACCCTCTAGCGAGAGCTCCTACGAGCAGTACTTC. Its protein is CASSPSSESSYEQYF. The chain recombines TRBV18 with TRBJ2-7; maybe TRBD2 (6 bases). This CDR3 is 15 amino acids long. Germline CDR1 is KGHSH and CDR2 is LQKENI. Between the trimmed V and J ends, which lost 3 bases and 0 bases, there was a span of 12 bases. Variable domain in full (rest from reference TRBV18 and TRBJ2-7): NAGVMQNPRHLVRRRGQEARLRCSPMKGHSHVYWYRQLPEEGLKFMVYLQKENIIDESGMPKERFSAEFPKEGPSILRIQQVVRGDSAAYFCASSPSSESSYEQYFGPGTRLTVT.

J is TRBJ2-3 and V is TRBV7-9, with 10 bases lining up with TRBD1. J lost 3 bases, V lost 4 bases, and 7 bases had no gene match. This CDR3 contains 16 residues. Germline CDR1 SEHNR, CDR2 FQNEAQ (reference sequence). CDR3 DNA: TGTGCCAGCAGCTCCAGACAGGGGGCCCAGACAGATACGCAGTATTTT. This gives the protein CASSSRQGAQTDTQYF.

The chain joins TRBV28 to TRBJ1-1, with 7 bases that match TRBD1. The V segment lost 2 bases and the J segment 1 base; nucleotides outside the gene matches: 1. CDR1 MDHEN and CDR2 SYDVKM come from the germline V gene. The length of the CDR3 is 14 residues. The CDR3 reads CASSLRTGNTEAFF. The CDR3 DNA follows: TGTGCCAGCAGTTTAAGGACAGGGAACACTGAAGCTTTCTTT.

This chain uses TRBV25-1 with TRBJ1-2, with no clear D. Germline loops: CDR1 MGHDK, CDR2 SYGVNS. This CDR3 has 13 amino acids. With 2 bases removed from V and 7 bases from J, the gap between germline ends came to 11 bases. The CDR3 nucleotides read TGTGCCAGCAGTGAAGGTCATCTAGGTGGCTACACCTTC. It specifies CASSEGHLGGYTF.

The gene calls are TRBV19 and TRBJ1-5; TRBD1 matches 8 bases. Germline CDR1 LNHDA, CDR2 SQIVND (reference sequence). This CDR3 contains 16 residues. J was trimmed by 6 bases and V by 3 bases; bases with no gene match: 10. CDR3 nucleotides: TGTGCCAGTAGTATCCAGGGGGCGGCCCCCGGTCAGCCCCAGCATTTT. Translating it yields CASSIQGAAPGQPQHF.

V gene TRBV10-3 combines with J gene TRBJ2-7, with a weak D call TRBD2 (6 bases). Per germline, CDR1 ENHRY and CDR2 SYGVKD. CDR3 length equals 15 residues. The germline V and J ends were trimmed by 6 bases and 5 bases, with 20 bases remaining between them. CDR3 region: CAIRVAGGPSDEQYF. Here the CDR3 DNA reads TGTGCCATCAGGGTAGCTGGAGGGCCTTCCGACGAGCAGTACTTC.

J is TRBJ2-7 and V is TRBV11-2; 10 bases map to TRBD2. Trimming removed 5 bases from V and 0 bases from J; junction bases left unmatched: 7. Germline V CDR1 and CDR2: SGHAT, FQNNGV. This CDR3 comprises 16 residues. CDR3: CASSLSASGSSYEQYF. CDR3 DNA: TGTGCCAGCAGCCTAAGTGCTAGCGGGAGCTCCTACGAGCAGTACTTC.

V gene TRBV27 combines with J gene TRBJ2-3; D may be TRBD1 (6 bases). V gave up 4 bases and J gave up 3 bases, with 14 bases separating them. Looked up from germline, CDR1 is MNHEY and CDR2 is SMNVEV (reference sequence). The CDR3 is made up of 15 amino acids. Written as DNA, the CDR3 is TGTGCCAGCAGTTCCGGACAGATTAAAACAGATACGCAGTATTTT. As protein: CASSSGQIKTDTQYF.